These 15 T cell receptor beta chains were sequenced from one sample in a study of CD8 T cells in ankylosing spondylitis. TCRdb recomputed calls from the 5' RACE reads with MiXCR, one row per CDR3 protein. This sample has about 250,000 distinct CDR3 sequences; 30% to 40% occur once, and the top ten carry around 4%. Sequencing used blood, either unsorted or a sorted T cell fraction (not recorded which). The source is a male donor with ankylosing spondylitis or in good health (not recorded which).

The chain combines TRBV7-9 with TRBJ2-7; D not certain. Germline CDR1 is SEHNR and CDR2 is FQNEAQ (reference sequence). Trimming left V 5 bases short and J 7 bases short, with 15 bases between. The CDR3 is 13 residues long. The CDR3 DNA reads as TGTGCCAGCAGCCTAAACGCCCTTGGGGAGCAGTACTTC. Translated, it gives CASSLNALGEQYF.

In this sample, this clonotype turned up many times. The gene calls are TRBV6-4 and TRBJ2-1, with D possibly TRBD2 on 5 matching bases. The CDR3 sequence is 14 residues long. The V gene lost 6 bases and the J gene lost 2 bases, with 11 bases spanning the gap. Germline V gene lookup returns CDR1 MRHNA and CDR2 SNTAGT. This CDR3 reads CASSDDGAYNEQFF. CDR3 DNA sequence: TGTGCCAGCAGCGATGACGGGGCCTACAATGAGCAGTTCTTC.

The chain recombines TRBV28 with TRBJ2-2; D remains ambiguous. The length of the CDR3 is 14 residues. Germline values: CDR1 MDHEN, CDR2 SYDVKM. V gave up 5 bases and J gave up 2 bases, with 9 bases separating them. The CDR3 DNA reads as TGTGCCAGCAGTCTAACACCTAACACCGGGGAGCTGTTTTTT. As protein: CASSLTPNTGELFF. Filled out from reference TRBV28 and TRBJ2-2, the complete variable domain reads DVKVTQSSRYLVKRTGEKVFLECVQDMDHENMFWYRQDPGLGLRLIYFSYDVKMKEKGDIPEGYSVSREKKERFSLILESASTNQTSMYLCASSLTPNTGELFFGEGSRLTVL.

In its sample, this clonotype was seen a few times. The chain couples TRBV2 to TRBJ2-3; 8 bases line up with TRBD1. Germline V CDR1 and CDR2: SNHLY, FYNNEI. The CDR3 runs to 14 residues. Trimming at V came to 6 bases and at J to 0 bases, leaving 2 bases not matched to a gene. CDR3 DNA: TGTGCCAGCAGACAGGGGGGTAGCACAGATACGCAGTATTTT. It is translated as CASRQGGSTDTQYF.

This clonotype turned up a few times. The V gene is TRBV12-3 or TRBV12-4, the J gene TRBJ2-2; no clear D. The CDR3 runs to 14 residues. Trimming pared 3 bases from V and 7 bases from J, leaving 12 bases between. The CDR3 sequence: CASSLSGLIGELFF. The CDR3, as DNA: TGTGCCAGCAGTTTGTCTGGGCTAATCGGGGAGCTGTTTTTT.

The V and J genes are TRBV7-8 and TRBJ2-7; D is unclear. V dropped 1 base and J dropped 0 bases, with 10 bases sitting between them. This CDR3 has 15 amino acids. Germline values: CDR1 SGHVS, CDR2 FQNEAQ. This CDR3 is CASSLEVGSSYEQYF. In nucleotides, the CDR3 is TGTGCCAGCAGCTTAGAGGTGGGCAGCTCCTACGAGCAGTACTTC.

This sequence joins TRBV6-1 and TRBJ2-5; 12 bases map to TRBD2. Germline CDR1 reads MNHNS; CDR2 reads SASEGT. CDR3 length equals 18 residues. The V and J ends lost 2 bases and 1 base, in that order; junction bases with no gene match: 8. This CDR3 is CASSEITSGGPLQETQYF. The CDR3 DNA is TGTGCCAGCAGTGAAATTACTAGCGGGGGGCCCCTCCAAGAGACCCAGTACTTC.

This clonotype was counted a few times. The CDR3 coding sequence is TGTGCCAGGAAAACAGGGTACGATGAGCAGTTCTTC. Translated: CARKTGYDEQFF. This chain joins TRBV27 and TRBJ2-1; weak D call: TRBD1 (6 bases). Between the trimmed V and J ends, which lost 9 bases and 8 bases, there was a span of 14 bases. From germline, CDR1 is MNHEY and CDR2 SMNVEV (reference sequence). The CDR3 totals 12 residues.

This clonotype was found a few times. The CDR3 spells CASSLGWEVAEAFF. The DNA of the CDR3 is TGCGCCAGCAGCTTGGGATGGGAGGTCGCTGAAGCTTTCTTT. The J gene is TRBJ1-1, the V gene TRBV5-1; D uncertain. The V gene lost 0 bases and the J gene lost 6 bases, with 12 bases spanning the gap. Germline CDR1 reads SGHRS; CDR2 reads YFSETQ. The CDR3 totals 14 residues. Full variable domain (missing parts from reference TRBV5-1 and TRBJ1-1): KAGVTQTPRYLIKTRGQQVTLSCSPISGHRSVSWYQQTPGQGLQFLFEYFSETQRNKGNFPGRFSGRQFSNSRSEMNVSTLELGDSALYLCASSLGWEVAEAFFGQGTRLTVV.

The J gene is TRBJ2-1, the V gene TRBV11-2, with 14 nucleotides matching TRBD2. V lost 4 bases, J lost 8 bases, and 16 bases stayed unmatched. Germline CDR1 reads SGHAT; CDR2 reads FQNNGV. The CDR3 contains 19 residues. In DNA form, the CDR3 reads TGTGCCAGCAGCTCCCCCTGGACTAGCGGGGGGCCCTCCTTGGATGAGCAGTTCTTC. This encodes CASSSPWTSGGPSLDEQFF.

The V call is TRBV6-4, the J call TRBJ2-1; 8 bases are shared with TRBD1. Germline CDR1 and CDR2: MRHNA and SNTAGT. This CDR3 spans 13 amino acids. Trimming took 9 bases from V and 9 from J; bases not matched to a gene: 10. The CDR3, as DNA: TGTGCCAGGACAGGGGTCCGTTTTCTTGAGCAGTTCTTC. The encoded protein is CARTGVRFLEQFF.

The genes are TRBV18 and TRBJ2-5, with D perhaps TRBD2 (5 bases). V was clipped by 1 base and J by 5 bases, with 8 bases between them. The CDR3 consists of 13 residues. Germline CDR1 is KGHSH and CDR2 is LQKENI. The CDR3 is CASSPLREETQYF. CDR3 bases: TGTGCCAGCTCACCACTAAGGGAGGAGACCCAGTACTTC.

J is TRBJ2-3 and V is TRBV20-1, with D possibly TRBD1 on 5 matching bases. The CDR3 runs to 12 residues. Germline V gene data show CDR1 as DFQATT and CDR2 as SNEGSKA (reference sequence). V gave up 5 bases and J gave up 9 bases, with 15 bases separating them. In DNA form, the CDR3 reads TGCAGTGCTGGGGCCCTAGGAGCGACGCAGTATTTT. Protein: CSAGALGATQYF.

This clonotype was seen ten or more times. The chain links TRBV29-1 to TRBJ2-2, with 9 bases that match TRBD1. The germline V gene has CDR1 SQVTM and CDR2 ANQGSEA. The CDR3 extends over 14 amino acids. After removal of 7 bases from V and 1 base from J, the junction contained 4 bases not matched to a gene. The CDR3: CSGNRGQNTGELFF. CDR3 nucleotide sequence: TGCAGCGGAAACAGGGGGCAGAACACCGGGGAGCTGTTTTTT.

In this sample, this clonotype turned up once. The chain is built from TRBV3-1 and TRBJ1-3; D is perhaps TRBD1 (5 bases). The CDR3 spans 16 residues. V was clipped by 4 bases and J by 3 bases, with 16 bases between them. The germline CDR1 and CDR2 sequences are LGHDT and YNNKEL (reference sequence). The CDR3 DNA sequence: TGTGCCAGCAGCCTCCGGGCAGGGAACGGTGGAAACACCATATATTTT. This codes for CASSLRAGNGGNTIYF.